The 26 T cell receptor beta chains in this list originate from one sample, sequenced in a study of cytomegalovirus exposure and HLA in healthy donors. PCR involved 60 Vbeta and 13 Jbeta primers. Profiled with immunoSEQ multiplex PCR; TCRdb holds only in-frame clones, not every one. The sample has 150,000 to 170,000 clones, about four fifths seen once; the top ten hold 2.5% to 3%. Sequenced sample: PBMCs. The receptors come from a man between 18 and 35 years old in good health and CMV-seronegative.

CDR3 sequence: CASSIGGSPVTDTQYF. Here the CDR3 DNA reads TGTGCCAGTAGTATAGGCGGGTCACCCGTCACAGATACGCAGTATTTT. This sequence joins TRBV19 and TRBJ2-3; D might be TRBD2 (5 bases). Per germline, CDR1 LNHDA and CDR2 SQIVND (reference sequence). This CDR3 is 16 amino acids long. Trimming removed 1 base from V and 2 bases from J, with 13 bases in between. Combining the CDR3 with reference TRBV19 and TRBJ2-3 gives the whole variable domain DGGITQSPKYLFRKEGQNVTLSCEQNLNHDAMYWYRQDPGQGLRLIYYSQIVNDFQKGDIAEGYSVSREKKESFPLTVTSAQKNPTAFYLCASSIGGSPVTDTQYFGPGTRLTVL.

In the case of this clone: This CDR3 is missing its conserved last phenylalanine or tryptophan, likely due to a read error. The rearrangement links TRBV13 to TRBJ1-6; the match to TRBD1 covers 7 bases. The germline V gene encodes CDR1 PRHDT and CDR2 FYEKMQ (reference sequence). The CDR3 extends over 15 amino acids. Unmatched junction bases numbered 8, after V lost 8 bases and J lost 4 bases. CDR3 protein: CASRNDREYNSPLHL. The CDR3 DNA is TGTGCCAGCCGCAATGACAGGGAATATAATTCACCCCTCCACCTT.

This sequence joins TRBV6-5 and TRBJ1-3, with D hard to call. The length of the CDR3 is 14 residues. Germline V CDR1 and CDR2: MNHEY, SVGAGI. V was clipped by 7 bases and J by 0 bases, with 10 bases between them. The CDR3 loop reads CASNSGPSGNTIYF. For the CDR3, the DNA is TGTGCCAGCAATTCTGGGCCCTCTGGAAACACCATATATTTT.

The V and J genes are TRBV5-1 and TRBJ2-5, with 9 bases matching TRBD1. Germline loops: CDR1 SGHRS, CDR2 YFSETQ. The CDR3 runs 16 residues. J gave up 3 bases and V 0 bases, and 6 bases lay outside the gene matches. The CDR3 protein is CASSLAPRTGEETQYF. CDR3 sequence (DNA): TGCGCCAGCAGCTTGGCCCCAAGGACAGGGGAAGAGACCCAGTACTTC.

The chain links TRBV28 to TRBJ1-1; D is perhaps TRBD1 (6 bases). Germline V gene sequence: CDR1 MDHEN, CDR2 SYDVKM. V was shortened by 5 bases and J by 0 bases, with 13 bases between the two germline ends. The CDR3 sequence is 15 residues long. The CDR3 is CASSLTGYMNTEAFF. The CDR3 DNA sequence: TGTGCCAGCAGTCTGACAGGCTACATGAACACTGAAGCTTTCTTT.

The J gene is TRBJ1-2, the V gene TRBV28; TRBD1 matches 9 bases. CDR1 is MDHEN and CDR2 is SYDVKM in the germline V gene. Trimming took 4 bases from V and 7 from J; bases not matched to a gene: 1. The CDR3 length is 12 residues. The CDR3 DNA is TGTGCCAGCAGTTCGGACAGGGGTGGCTACACCTTC. Protein sequence: CASSSDRGGYTF.

This clone has only a few counts. The genes are TRBV6-5 and TRBJ1-6, with 9 bases lining up with TRBD1. The CDR3 spans 15 residues. Germline CDR1 reads MNHEY; CDR2 reads SVGAGI. The V segment lost 10 bases and the J segment 3 bases; nucleotides outside the gene matches: 7. The CDR3 region has the DNA TGTGCCACCCGACAGGGGGGTTTCTATAATTCACCCCTCCACTTT. It is translated as CATRQGGFYNSPLHF.

This clone showed up just a few times. The V call is TRBV2, the J call TRBJ2-7; D gene uncertain. Germline CDR1 is SNHLY and CDR2 is FYNNEI. V lost 1 base, J lost 0 bases, and 10 bases lay in between. This CDR3 region has 15 residues. DNA of the CDR3: TGTGCCAGCAGTGAAGGTAGACTTTACTCCTACGAGCAGTACGTC. It specifies CASSEGRLYSYEQYV.

As DNA, the CDR3 is TGCGCCAGCAGCCCAGACAGGGGGGGTGAAAAACTGTTTTTT. This codes for CASSPDRGGEKLFF. The chain has TRBV5-1 and TRBJ1-4; 9 bases match TRBD1. Germline V gene lookup returns CDR1 SGHRS and CDR2 YFSETQ. There are 14 residues in the CDR3. J lost 7 bases, V lost 4 bases, and 5 bases had no gene match.

The chain carries TRBV7-8 and TRBJ1-5; 11 positions agree with TRBD1. J gave up 1 base and V 5 bases, and 10 bases lay outside the gene matches. Looked up from germline, CDR1 is SGHVS and CDR2 is FQNEAQ. CDR3 length: 18 amino acids. The CDR3 loop is CASSPVGQGAMSNQPQHF. The CDR3 DNA reads as TGTGCCAGCAGCCCCGTTGGACAGGGGGCGATGAGCAATCAGCCCCAGCATTTT.

This chain joins TRBV4-2 and TRBJ1-6, with a possible D match to TRBD1 (5 bases). From germline, CDR1 is LGHNA and CDR2 YNFKEQ. V was cut by 3 bases and J by 7 bases, with 10 bases left in between. The CDR3 extends over 14 amino acids. The CDR3 nucleotides read TGTGCCAGCAGCCAGTTGGAGGGGAATTCACCCCTCCACTTT. Protein product: CASSQLEGNSPLHF.

The chain recombines TRBV9 with TRBJ1-4, with D possibly being TRBD1 (5 bases). Germline V gives CDR1 SGDLS, CDR2 YYNGEE. The CDR3 consists of 17 residues. Trimming cost V 4 bases and J 1 base, with 17 bases left between them. The CDR3 spells CASSTLGGEGTNEKLFF. CDR3 sequence (DNA): TGTGCCAGCAGCACTCTCGGGGGGGAGGGAACTAATGAAAAACTGTTTTTT.

The chain uses TRBV5-5 and TRBJ2-7; maybe TRBD2 (6 bases). The CDR3 is 16 amino acids. Deletions cut 4 bases from V and 2 bases from J, with 19 bases between. Per germline, CDR1 SGHKS and CDR2 YYEKEE (reference sequence). The CDR3 loop is CASSAFGGGTTYEQYV. DNA of the CDR3: TGTGCCAGCAGCGCTTTTGGGGGAGGAACGACCTACGAGCAGTACGTC.

The chain links TRBV5-1 to TRBJ2-3, with 11 bases aligning to TRBD2. CDR3 length equals 15 residues. Germline V CDR1 and CDR2: SGHRS, YFSETQ. Trimming cost V 5 bases and J 2 bases; bases outside gene matches: 4. CDR3 amino acids: CASRLAGVNTDTQYF. The DNA of the CDR3 is TGCGCCAGCAGACTAGCGGGGGTGAACACAGATACGCAGTATTTT.

Only a few counts were recorded for this clone. This chain uses TRBV29-1 with TRBJ1-5; D perhaps matches TRBD1 (5 bases). This CDR3 has 15 residues. CDR1 is SQVTM, CDR2 ANQGSEA, per germline. The V end lost 6 bases, the J end lost 0 bases, and 15 bases lay between the germline ends. The DNA of the CDR3 is TGCAGCGTCGAGGGAGGCAGGGATAGCAATCAGCCCCAGCATTTT. Translating gives CSVEGGRDSNQPQHF.

This chain joins TRBV5-8 and TRBJ1-3; no firm D call. CDR3 length equals 12 residues. V was pared by 4 bases and J by 3 bases, with 5 bases between. Per germline, CDR1 SGHTS and CDR2 YDEGEE. The CDR3, as DNA: TGTGCCAGCAGCCCCCTTGGAAACACCATATATTTT. Amino acids: CASSPLGNTIYF.

The chain recombines TRBV19 with TRBJ1-2, with TRBD1 matching 11 bases. The CDR3 totals 17 residues. J was trimmed by 1 base and V by 7 bases; bases with no gene match: 11. The V gene's germline CDR1 is LNHDA and CDR2 SQIVND (reference sequence). CDR3 amino acids: CASIPGTGGKGNYGYTF. The CDR3, as DNA: TGTGCCAGTATTCCCGGGACAGGGGGAAAGGGTAACTATGGCTACACCTTC.

This chain connects TRBV2 to TRBJ1-5, with 9 bases lining up with TRBD1. V lost 4 bases and J lost 5; bases outside the gene matches: 3. Germline V gene lookup returns CDR1 SNHLY and CDR2 FYNNEI. This CDR3 is built from 14 residues. The CDR3 DNA reads TGTGCCAGCAGTGGGACAGGGGAGGATCAGCCCCAGCATTTT. It codes for CASSGTGEDQPQHF.

Details on this clone: The sample carries other DNA sequences with the same CDR3. The V call is TRBV28, the J call TRBJ2-7, with a possible D match to TRBD1 (6 bases). There are 12 residues in the CDR3. V lost 5 bases to trimming and J lost 3 bases, with 8 bases between them. Germline lookup yields CDR1 MDHEN and CDR2 SYDVKM. CDR3 in DNA: TGTGCCAGCAGTCTACAGGGCTACGAGCAGTACGTC. This codes for CASSLQGYEQYV.

The genes are TRBV19 and TRBJ1-1; the D gene is possibly TRBD1 (6 bases). CDR1 and CDR2 (germline): LNHDA, SQIVND (reference sequence). There are 19 residues in the CDR3. V lost 0 bases and J lost 1, with 21 bases in between. CDR3 DNA: TGTGCCAGTAGTATAGATCTATGGTGGCCGCAGGGGCGGAACACTGAAGCTTTCTTT. Translated, it gives CASSIDLWWPQGRNTEAFF.

This chain connects TRBV28 to TRBJ1-6; D not certain. Looked up from germline, CDR1 is MDHEN and CDR2 is SYDVKM. Trimming took 4 bases from V and 5 from J, leaving 12 bases between them. The CDR3 sequence is 15 residues long. In DNA form, the CDR3 reads TGTGCCAGCAGTTGGGCAGCCACTGATAATTCACCCCTCCACTTT. Encoded protein: CASSWAATDNSPLHF.

The V and J genes are TRBV11-2 and TRBJ2-7; D perhaps matches TRBD2 (6 bases). Germline assignment: CDR1 SGHAT and CDR2 FQNNGV. The CDR3 extends over 14 amino acids. Trimming stripped 1 base from V and 6 bases from J, with 13 bases between. DNA of the CDR3: TGTGCCAGCAGCTTAGCGGGAGTGCCGGGCGAGCAGTACGTC. Amino acid sequence: CASSLAGVPGEQYV.

V gene TRBV6-5 combines with J gene TRBJ2-1; weak D call: TRBD2 (5 bases). The CDR3 spans 14 residues. The V gene's germline CDR1 is MNHEY and CDR2 SVGAGI. V dropped 2 bases and J dropped 8 bases, with 13 bases sitting between them. DNA of the CDR3: TGTGCCAGCAGTTACATCGGGGTCGGCGATGAGCAGTTCTTC. As protein: CASSYIGVGDEQFF.

The J gene is TRBJ2-1, the V gene TRBV2; 10 nucleotides align to TRBD2. Germline lookup yields CDR1 SNHLY and CDR2 FYNNEI. V was clipped by 10 bases and J by 2 bases; unmatched bases: 5. CDR3 length: 14 amino acids. The CDR3 spells CANKAGGTYNEQFF. DNA of the CDR3: TGTGCCAACAAAGCGGGGGGGACCTACAATGAGCAGTTCTTC.

CDR3 amino acids: CASSPSKTSTDTQYF. In DNA, the CDR3 is TGTGCCAGCAGCCCGTCTAAGACTAGCACAGATACGCAGTATTTT. V gene TRBV11-3 combines with J gene TRBJ2-3; no clear D. Germline V gene lookup returns CDR1 SGHNT and CDR2 YENEEA. This CDR3 has 15 residues. Trimming took off 5 bases at V and 0 bases at J, with 12 bases between the two ends.

The V call is TRBV6-1, the J call TRBJ1-1; D ambiguous. CDR3 length: 13 amino acids. Germline CDR1 MNHNS, CDR2 SASEGT. V was trimmed by 2 bases and J by 5 bases, leaving 9 bases between them. CDR3 amino acids: CASSEFPRTEAFF. The DNA of the CDR3 is TGTGCCAGCAGTGAATTCCCGAGGACTGAAGCTTTCTTT.